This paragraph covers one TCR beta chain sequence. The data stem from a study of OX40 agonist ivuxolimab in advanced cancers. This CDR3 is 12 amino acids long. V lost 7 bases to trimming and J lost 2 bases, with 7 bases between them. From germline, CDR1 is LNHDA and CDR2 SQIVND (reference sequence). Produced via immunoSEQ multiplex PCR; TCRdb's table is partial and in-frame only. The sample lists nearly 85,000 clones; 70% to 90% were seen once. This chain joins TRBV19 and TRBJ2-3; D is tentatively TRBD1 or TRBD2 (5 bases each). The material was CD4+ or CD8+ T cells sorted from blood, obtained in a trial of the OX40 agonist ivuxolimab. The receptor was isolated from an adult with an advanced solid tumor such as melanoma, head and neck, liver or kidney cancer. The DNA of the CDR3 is TGTGCCAGTACCGGGGCCACAGATACGCAGTATTTT. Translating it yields CASTGATDTQYF.